This passage covers 29 T cell receptor beta chains from one sample sequenced in a study of blood T cells in healthy people across ages. Through a sample-barcoded 5' primer and a J-beta primer mix, a second PCR was run for roughly 7 to 11 cycles. TCRdb re-analysed the 5' RACE reads in MiXCR, keeping a single row per CDR3 protein. The table has 800,000 to 950,000 distinct CDR3 sequences, about 27% seen once. Another study also made use of these data, one on T cells of mothers and their children.

Sample: blood. Receptors were obtained from a woman aged 35 to 49 in good health.

CDR3 coding DNA: TGTGCCAGTAGTCCCCCGGGACAGGGGGTACGCGAGCAGTACTTC. This sequence encodes CASSPPGQGVREQYF. The rearrangement links TRBV19 to TRBJ2-7; 11 nucleotides match TRBD1. This CDR3 spans 15 amino acids. Trimming took 5 bases from V and 6 from J; bases not matched to a gene: 9. Looked up from germline, CDR1 is LNHDA and CDR2 is SQIVND (reference sequence).

The CDR3 bases are TGTGCCAGCAGCTTAGGTGTTAGCGGGGGCCCTCAAGAGACCCAGTACTTC. Residues: CASSLGVSGGPQETQYF. The V gene is TRBV7-2, the J gene TRBJ2-5; 9 bases agree with TRBD2. The CDR3 runs to 17 residues. Trimming cost V 1 base and J 2 bases; bases outside gene matches: 8. CDR1 is SGHTA, CDR2 FQGNSA, per germline.

In its sample, this clonotype was seen a few times. This sequence joins TRBV12-3 or TRBV12-4 and TRBJ1-2; D gene uncertain. The CDR3 extends over 13 amino acids. Trimming took 4 bases from V and 4 from J, leaving 10 bases between them. CDR3: CASSYEKLYGYTF. DNA for the CDR3: TGTGCCAGCAGTTACGAGAAACTCTATGGCTACACCTTC.

This clonotype was seen at least ten times. This chain links TRBV4-1 with TRBJ2-7; D not certain. The CDR3 has 14 residues. Germline V gives CDR1 MGHRA, CDR2 YSYEKL. Trimming shortened V by 4 bases and J by 2 bases, and 12 bases separated the two germline ends. CDR3 in DNA: TGCGCCAGCAGCCTTGGGATGTCTGCCTACGAGCAGTACTTC. Protein sequence: CASSLGMSAYEQYF.

The chain employs TRBV7-6 and TRBJ1-5; 7 bases are shared with TRBD1. Germline V gene data show CDR1 as SGHVS and CDR2 as FNYEAQ. Trimming took 5 bases from V and 2 from J; bases not matched to a gene: 3. The CDR3 extends over 14 amino acids. The CDR3 DNA sequence: TGTGCCAGCAGCATTACAGGGGGCAATCAGCCCCAGCATTTT. Translated: CASSITGGNQPQHF.

This clonotype has only a few counts. This sequence joins TRBV24-1 and TRBJ2-1; D gene ambiguous. V lost 6 bases, J lost 6 bases, and 14 bases lay in between. The length of the CDR3 is 14 residues. The germline V gene encodes CDR1 KGHDR and CDR2 SFDVKD. The CDR3, as DNA: TGTGCCACCAGTACCGGTCTAGGTGGCAATGAGCAGTTCTTC. It specifies CATSTGLGGNEQFF.

This clonotype was recorded only once. A read error may explain this, as a much larger clone is one base away. The chain employs TRBV7-9 and TRBJ2-1; 7 bases line up with TRBD1. The germline gives CDR1 SEHNR, CDR2 FQNEAQ (reference sequence). The ends lost 5 bases at V and 10 bases at J; junction bases unmatched: 11. This CDR3 region has 14 residues. The CDR3 loop is CASSPPGTVYEQFF. CDR3 DNA sequence: TGTGCCAGCAGCCCCCCCGGGACAGTCTACGAGCAGTTCTTC.

A note on this clonotype: A much bigger clone sits one base away, suggesting this may be a read error. The gene calls are TRBV12-3 or TRBV12-4 and TRBJ2-4, with 8 bases identical to TRBD2. V gave up 7 bases and J gave up 9 bases; unmatched junction bases: 8. The CDR3 is 13 residues long. CDR3 in amino acids: CASTMGLVGIQYF. For the CDR3, the DNA is TGTGCCAGCACTATGGGACTAGTGGGCATTCAGTACTTC.

This clonotype was counted a few times. CDR3 in amino acids: CASSQSGTGVREKLYF. Here the CDR3 DNA reads TGCGCCAGCAGCCAGTCCGGGACAGGAGTACGGGAAAAACTGTATTTT. The chain has TRBV4-3 and TRBJ2-3; 8 bases line up with TRBD1. Per germline, CDR1 LGHNA and CDR2 YSLEER. The CDR3 is 16 residues long. With 3 bases clipped from V and 14 bases from J, the junction kept 19 bases outside the gene matches.

This clonotype was counted many times. The rearrangement uses TRBV4-1 and TRBJ2-1; 7 nucleotides line up with TRBD1. This CDR3 comprises 15 residues. Germline CDR1 is MGHRA and CDR2 is YSYEKL. The V gene end was trimmed by 3 bases and the J gene end by 6 bases; junction bases not matched to a gene: 8. This CDR3 is CASSHILGTANEQFF. CDR3 in DNA: TGCGCCAGCAGCCATATCCTCGGGACAGCCAATGAGCAGTTCTTC.

Of note for this clonotype: The conserved closing phenylalanine or tryptophan is absent in this CDR3, likely reflecting a read error. This chain connects TRBV28 to TRBJ1-5, with D possibly being TRBD1 (5 bases). Germline values: CDR1 MDHEN, CDR2 SYDVKM. The V and J ends lost 4 bases and 2 bases respectively, with 15 bases between them. CDR3 length: 16 amino acids. In nucleotides, the CDR3 is TGTGCCAGCAGTTCCTCAGGGAAATACGGCAATCAGCCCCAGCATTTA. It codes for CASSSSGKYGNQPQHL.

Worth noting for this clonotype: A junction boundary mismatches the germline segment, possibly from a read error. The rearrangement joins TRBV24-1 to TRBJ2-3, with 13 bases that match TRBD2. There are 17 residues in the CDR3. Germline assignment: CDR1 KGHDR and CDR2 SFDVKD. CDR3 in DNA: TGTGCCACCGGTGACCCCGGACTAGCGGGGGTTGCAGATACGCAGTATTTT. It translates to CATGDPGLAGVADTQYF.

The V gene is TRBV14, the J gene TRBJ1-1, with D tentatively TRBD1 (5 bases). This CDR3 contains 15 residues. Per germline, CDR1 SGHDN and CDR2 FVKESK. Trimming pared 7 bases from V and 1 base from J, leaving 16 bases between. The CDR3 reads CASTPLDSQNTEAFF. The CDR3 nucleotides read TGTGCCAGCACCCCACTCGACAGCCAGAACACTGAAGCTTTCTTT.

This clonotype appeared once. An end of the junction does not agree with germline; a read error may underlie this. The gene calls are TRBV18 and TRBJ2-1, with TRBD1 matching over 8 bases. CDR1 is KGHSH, CDR2 LQKENI, per germline. The length of the CDR3 is 14 residues. The CDR3 here is CASSPDRVYSEQFF. The DNA of the CDR3 is TGCGCCAGCTCACCGGACAGGGTGTACAGTGAGCAGTTCTTC.

This clonotype has ten or more counts. The chain links TRBV6-5 to TRBJ2-7; D gene unclear. V lost 2 bases, J lost 3 bases, and 11 bases lay in between. This CDR3 contains 14 residues. The germline gives CDR1 MNHEY, CDR2 SVGAGI. CDR3 nucleotides: TGTGCCAGCAGTTACCGAAGGCAAAACTACGAGCAGTACTTC. Its translation: CASSYRRQNYEQYF.

Points on this clonotype: A much more abundant neighbour one base away suggests this may be a read error. The chain carries TRBV7-3 and TRBJ2-1; D is undetermined. Germline lookup yields CDR1 SGHTA and CDR2 FQGTGA. CDR3 length: 13 residues. Deletions cut 5 bases from V and 0 bases from J, with 5 bases between. The CDR3 DNA reads as TGTGCCAGCAGCATGAGCTCCTACAATGAGCAGTTCTTC. Its translation is CASSMSSYNEQFF. Looking up the rest from reference TRBV7-3 and TRBJ2-1 gives the full variable domain: GAGVSQTPSNKVTEKGKYVELRCDPISGHTALYWYRQSLGQGPEFLIYFQGTGAADDSGLPNDRFFAVRPEGSVSTLKIQRTERGDSAVYLCASSMSSYNEQFFGPGTRLTVL.

With respect to this clonotype: This may arise from a read error, as a much more abundant clone is one base away. The V and J genes are TRBV24-1 and TRBJ2-1; 8 bases map to TRBD1. Looked up from germline, CDR1 is KGHDR and CDR2 is SFDVKD. CDR3 size: 14 residues. CDR3: CATRDSRTGFEQFF. As DNA, the CDR3 is TGTGCCACCAGGGATTCAAGGACAGGGTTTGAGCAGTTCTTC.

A few counts support this clonotype. V usage is TRBV7-2 and J usage is TRBJ2-5; 11 positions match TRBD2. V lost 4 bases, J lost 5 bases, and 9 bases stayed unmatched. This CDR3 has 16 residues. Germline V gene sequence: CDR1 SGHTA, CDR2 FQGNSA. CDR3 amino acids: CASSSLVAGGRETQYF. CDR3 coding DNA: TGTGCCAGCAGCTCTCTTGTAGCGGGGGGGCGGGAGACCCAGTACTTC.

This chain uses TRBV28 with TRBJ1-2; tentatively, D is TRBD1 (6 bases). V gave up 7 bases and J gave up 2 bases, with 14 bases separating them. The CDR3 has 14 amino acids. Germline CDR1 MDHEN, CDR2 SYDVKM. The CDR3 DNA follows: TGTGCCAGCAACCCTGGGACAAGGAACTATGGCTACACCTTC. Protein: CASNPGTRNYGYTF.

Worth noting for this clonotype: The junction differs from germline at one of its ends, possibly a read error. This rearrangement joins TRBV12-3 or TRBV12-4 to TRBJ2-5; D is possibly TRBD1 or TRBD2 (5 bases each). The CDR3 is 11 amino acids. CDR3: CASSLGETQCF. The CDR3 nucleotides read TGTGCCAGCAGCCTGGGGGAGACCCAGTGCTTC.

In its sample, this clonotype was seen a few times. This rearrangement joins TRBV9 to TRBJ1-1; no clear D gene. Germline V lookup: CDR1 SGDLS, CDR2 YYNGEE. The germline V and J ends were trimmed by 7 bases and 2 bases, with 12 bases remaining between them. This CDR3 region has 13 residues. The CDR3 DNA reads TGTGCCAGCGGACGTTCCGGAAACACTGAAGCTTTCTTT. As protein: CASGRSGNTEAFF. Filled out from reference TRBV9 and TRBJ1-1, the complete variable domain reads DSGVTQTPKHLITATGQRVTLRCSPRSGDLSVYWYQQSLDQGLQFLIQYYNGEERAKGNILERFSAQQFPDLHSELNLSSLELGDSALYFCASGRSGNTEAFFGQGTRLTVV.

This sequence joins TRBV7-8 and TRBJ1-5, with D possibly matching TRBD1 (5 bases). Germline assignment: CDR1 SGHVS and CDR2 FQNEAQ. V lost 3 bases and J 5 bases, leaving 11 bases between the germline ends. This CDR3 is built from 14 residues. As DNA, the CDR3 is TGTGCCAGCAGCTTGGGGGGGAACTATCAGCCCCAGCATTTT. It codes for CASSLGGNYQPQHF.

V and J are TRBV6-6 and TRBJ1-4, with D unclear. CDR1 and CDR2 from the germline V gene are MNHNY and SVGAGI (reference sequence). V was shortened by 5 bases and J by 5 bases, with 15 bases between the two germline ends. The CDR3 is 15 amino acids. The CDR3: CASSAKMGINEKLFF. DNA for the CDR3: TGTGCCAGCAGTGCGAAGATGGGGATAAATGAAAAACTGTTTTTT.

This chain uses TRBV12-3 or TRBV12-4 with TRBJ2-1, with D tentatively TRBD1 (6 bases). The CDR3 is 17 residues long. V dropped 2 bases and J dropped 8 bases, with 22 bases sitting between them. This CDR3 is CASSLPNLGTRVDEQFF. CDR3 sequence (DNA): TGTGCCAGCAGTTTACCCAATCTCGGGACACGTGTCGATGAGCAGTTCTTC.

This clonotype was counted a few times. The chain carries TRBV4-1 and TRBJ2-5, with a weak D call TRBD1 (6 bases). V was clipped by 1 base and J by 2 bases, with 14 bases between them. This CDR3 comprises 16 residues. The germline V gene has CDR1 MGHRA and CDR2 YSYEKL. The CDR3 is CASSQVPQDRQETQYF. Here the CDR3 DNA reads TGCGCCAGCAGCCAAGTTCCCCAGGACAGACAAGAGACCCAGTACTTC.

CDR3 loop: CASREYNRGCHEQYF. Here the CDR3 DNA reads TGTGCCAGCAGAGAATACAACAGGGGATGCCACGAGCAGTACTTC. The J gene is TRBJ2-4, the V gene TRBV7-2; 7 bases map to TRBD1. The DNA matches TRBJ2-7 better at its end, which makes the J call doubtful. The germline CDR1 and CDR2 sequences are SGHTA and FQGNSA. This CDR3 region has 15 residues.

This chain uses TRBV18 with TRBJ2-7; TRBD1 aligns across 12 bases. The germline CDR1 and CDR2 sequences are KGHSH and LQKENI. J was trimmed by 6 bases and V by 0 bases; bases with no gene match: 9. This CDR3 has 17 residues. CDR3 sequence (DNA): TGTGCCAGCTCACCACCGGAGGGACAGGGGGCGTACCGCGAGCAGTACTTC. This encodes CASSPPEGQGAYREQYF.

This clonotype was counted between two and nine times. The chain is built from TRBV20-1 and TRBJ2-5, with TRBD2 as a possible D gene (6 bases). This CDR3 region has 15 residues. The V gene lost 3 bases and the J gene lost 1 base, with 15 bases spanning the gap. Per the germline V gene, CDR1 is DFQATT and CDR2 is SNEGSKA (reference sequence). The DNA for the CDR3 is TGCAGTGCTAGTCTTCCGGGGACTTCCCAAGAGACCCAGTACTTC. It encodes CSASLPGTSQETQYF.

This clonotype was observed a few times. The chain is built from TRBV5-1 and TRBJ1-1; TRBD1 might be the D (6 bases). The germline V gene has CDR1 SGHRS and CDR2 YFSETQ. This CDR3 has 16 amino acids. Trimming shortened V by 5 bases and J by 0 bases, and 17 bases separated the two germline ends. The CDR3 protein is CASRGRGLSMNTEAFF. The CDR3 nucleotides read TGCGCCAGCAGGGGTAGGGGGTTGAGCATGAACACTGAAGCTTTCTTT.